This T cell receptor beta chain was obtained from a study of blood T cell repertoires in COVID-19. Study summary: Acute and convalescent COVID-19 samples came from the United States, Italy and Spain.

TCRdb keeps only in-frame clones here, not all; method: immunoSEQ multiplex PCR. The data contain about 84,000 clones, 65% to 85% of them seen just once; the ten biggest clones take up around 39%. The CDR3 sequence is 11 residues long. Trimming shortened V by 6 bases and J by 4 bases, and 7 bases separated the two germline ends. Germline lookup yields CDR1 DFQATT and CDR2 SNEGSKA (reference sequence). This chain links TRBV20-1 with TRBJ1-3; unclear D gene. The specimen was peripheral blood. This TCR came from a man older than 75 with active or convalescent COVID-19. The CDR3 sequence is CSAPVGNTIYF. CDR3 bases: TGCAGTGCCCCAGTAGGAAACACCATATATTTT.